A single sample is the source of the 5 T cell receptor beta chains below, sequenced in a study of blood T cells in healthy people across ages. A sample-barcoded 5' primer and a J-beta primer mix were used in a second PCR of about 7 to 11 cycles. One entry per CDR3 protein results from TCRdb running MiXCR on the 5' RACE reads. The data contain about 830,000 distinct CDR3 sequences, about 59% of them singletons. Sequenced material: blood. These receptors were taken from a man in his thirties or forties in good health.

This chain links TRBV27 with TRBJ2-7, with 8 nucleotides matching TRBD1. This CDR3 contains 15 residues. Per germline, CDR1 MNHEY and CDR2 SMNVEV (reference sequence). V shed 4 bases, J shed 0 bases, and the junction held 5 bases outside the gene matches. The CDR3 protein is CASSSDRESSYEQYF. The CDR3 DNA reads TGTGCCAGCAGTTCGGACAGGGAAAGCTCCTACGAGCAGTACTTC.

The chain recombines TRBV29-1 with TRBJ2-6; D is unclear. CDR3 length: 14 residues. The V gene's germline CDR1 is SQVTM and CDR2 ANQGSEA. V lost 7 bases, J lost 1 base, and 11 bases lay in between. Written as DNA, the CDR3 is TGCAGCGCAATACAGAGGTCTGGGGCCAACGTCCTGACTTTC. This sequence encodes CSAIQRSGANVLTF. Full variable domain (rest looked up from reference TRBV29-1 and TRBJ2-6): SAVISQKPSRDICQRGTSLTIQCQVDSQVTMMFWYRQQPGQSLTLIATANQGSEATYESGFVIDKFPISRPNLTFSTLTVSNMSPEDSSIYLCSAIQRSGANVLTFGAGSRLTVL.

The J gene is TRBJ1-5, the V gene TRBV7-6; the D gene is possibly TRBD1 (6 bases). Germline V lookup: CDR1 SGHVS, CDR2 FNYEAQ. CDR3 length: 18 residues. V was clipped by 1 base and J by 0 bases, with 16 bases between them. As DNA, the CDR3 is TGTGCCAGCAGCTTAGGCCCACCGACAGGTCGTAGCAATCAGCCCCAGCATTTT. The encoded protein is CASSLGPPTGRSNQPQHF.

The genes are TRBV20-1 and TRBJ2-7, with 10 positions matching TRBD1. V was pared by 5 bases and J by 5 bases, with 9 bases of the junction left unmatched. Germline CDR1 reads DFQATT; CDR2 reads SNEGSKA (reference sequence). The CDR3 runs 14 residues. CDR3 residues: CSASPDRGNNEQYF. In nucleotides, the CDR3 is TGCAGTGCTTCCCCGGACAGGGGGAACAACGAGCAGTACTTC.

The J gene is TRBJ2-3, the V gene TRBV7-2; 11 nucleotides agree with TRBD2. Germline CDR1 SGHTA, CDR2 FQGNSA. The V and J ends lost 1 base and 5 bases, in that order; junction bases with no gene match: 5. The CDR3 has 16 amino acids. The CDR3 loop reads CASSLVSGGAGDTQYF. Here the CDR3 DNA reads TGTGCCAGCAGCTTAGTTAGCGGGGGGGCCGGAGATACGCAGTATTTT.